This entry is about one T cell receptor beta chain. The data belong to a study of control samples from healthy donors and cancer patients. The junction had 10 bases not matched to a gene; V was cut back by 2 bases and J by 1 base. Germline V gives CDR1 SGHTA, CDR2 FQGNSA. The CDR3 has 17 amino acids. The method was immunoSEQ multiplex PCR; TCRdb's version includes in-frame clones alone and lacks a portion of them. The sample holds under 450,000 clones; approximately 92% are singletons and the top ten take just under 6.5%. The sequenced material came from PBMCs. V is TRBV7-2 and J is TRBJ1-1; TRBD1 agrees at 7 bases. This TCR came from a man in his forties with head and neck cancer. The CDR3 DNA reads TGTGCCAGCAGCTTATATAACAGGGGAATCGGGAACACTGAAGCTTTCTTT. Translating it yields CASSLYNRGIGNTEAFF.